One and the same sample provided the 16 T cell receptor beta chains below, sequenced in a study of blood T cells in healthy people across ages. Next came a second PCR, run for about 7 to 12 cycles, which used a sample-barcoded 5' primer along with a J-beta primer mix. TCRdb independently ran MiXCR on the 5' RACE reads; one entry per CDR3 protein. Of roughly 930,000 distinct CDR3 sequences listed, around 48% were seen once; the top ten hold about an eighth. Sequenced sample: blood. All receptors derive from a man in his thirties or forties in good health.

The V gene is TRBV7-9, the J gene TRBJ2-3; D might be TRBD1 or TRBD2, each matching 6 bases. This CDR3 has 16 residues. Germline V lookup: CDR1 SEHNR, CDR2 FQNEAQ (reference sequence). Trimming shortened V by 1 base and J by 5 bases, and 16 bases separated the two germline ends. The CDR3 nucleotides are TGTGCCAGCAGCTTAGATAGGGGGGCGAAGGGAGATACGCAGTATTTT. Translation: CASSLDRGAKGDTQYF.

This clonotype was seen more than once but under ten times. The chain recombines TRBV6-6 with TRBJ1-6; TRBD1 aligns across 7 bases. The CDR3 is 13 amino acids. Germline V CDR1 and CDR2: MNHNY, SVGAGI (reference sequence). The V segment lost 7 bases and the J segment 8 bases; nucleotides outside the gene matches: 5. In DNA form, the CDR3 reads TGTGCCAGCACCGGGACAGATTATTCACCCCTCCACTTT. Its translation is CASTGTDYSPLHF.

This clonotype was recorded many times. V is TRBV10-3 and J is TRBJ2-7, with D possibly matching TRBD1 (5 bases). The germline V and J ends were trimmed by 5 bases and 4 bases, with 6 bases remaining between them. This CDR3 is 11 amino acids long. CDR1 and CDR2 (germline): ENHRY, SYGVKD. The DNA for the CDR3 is TGTGCCATCAGTCAGGGTTACGAGCAGTACTTC. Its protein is CAISQGYEQYF.

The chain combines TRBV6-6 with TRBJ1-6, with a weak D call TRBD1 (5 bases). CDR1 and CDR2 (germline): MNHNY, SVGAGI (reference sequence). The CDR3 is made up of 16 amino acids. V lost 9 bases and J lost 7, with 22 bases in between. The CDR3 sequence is CASRTARQGENSPLHF. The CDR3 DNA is TGTGCCAGTAGGACCGCGAGGCAGGGCGAGAATTCACCCCTCCACTTT.

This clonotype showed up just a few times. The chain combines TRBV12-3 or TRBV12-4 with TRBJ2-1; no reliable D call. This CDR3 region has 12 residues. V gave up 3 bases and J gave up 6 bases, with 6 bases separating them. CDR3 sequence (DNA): TGTGCCAGCAGTTTCCGGCCCAATGAGCAGTTCTTC. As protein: CASSFRPNEQFF.

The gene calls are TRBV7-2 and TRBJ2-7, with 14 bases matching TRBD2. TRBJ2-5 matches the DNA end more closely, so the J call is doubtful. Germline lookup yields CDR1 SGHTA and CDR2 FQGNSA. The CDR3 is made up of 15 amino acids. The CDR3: CASSLWTSGGETQYF. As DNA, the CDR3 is TGTGCCAGCAGCCTATGGACTAGCGGGGGGGAGACCCAGTACTTC.

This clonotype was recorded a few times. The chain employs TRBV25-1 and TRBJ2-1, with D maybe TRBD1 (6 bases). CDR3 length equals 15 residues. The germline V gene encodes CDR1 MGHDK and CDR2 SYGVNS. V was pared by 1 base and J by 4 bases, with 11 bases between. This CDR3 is CASSELYTGYNEQFF. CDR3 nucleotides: TGTGCCAGCAGTGAATTATACACAGGGTACAATGAGCAGTTCTTC.

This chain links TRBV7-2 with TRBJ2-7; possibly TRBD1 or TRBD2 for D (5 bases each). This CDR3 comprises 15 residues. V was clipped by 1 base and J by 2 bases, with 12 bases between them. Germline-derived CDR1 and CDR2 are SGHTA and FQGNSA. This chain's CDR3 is CASSLGEGIAYEQYF. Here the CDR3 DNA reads TGTGCCAGCAGCTTAGGAGAGGGGATAGCCTACGAGCAGTACTTC. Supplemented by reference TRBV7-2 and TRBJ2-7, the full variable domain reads GAGVSQSPSNKVTEKGKDVELRCDPISGHTALYWYRQSLGQGLEFLIYFQGNSAPDKSGLPSDRFSAERTGGSVSTLTIQRTQQEDSAVYLCASSLGEGIAYEQYFGPGTRLTVT.

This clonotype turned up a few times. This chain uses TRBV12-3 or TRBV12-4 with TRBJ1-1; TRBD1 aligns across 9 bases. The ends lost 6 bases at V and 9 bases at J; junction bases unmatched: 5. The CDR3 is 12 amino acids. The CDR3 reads CASRPGQGKAFF. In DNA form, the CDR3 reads TGTGCCAGCAGACCCGGACAGGGGAAAGCTTTCTTT.

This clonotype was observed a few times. Here the CDR3 DNA reads TGTGCCAGCAGTTCCCTAGGGGGCGAGGCAACTAATGAAAAACTGTTTTTT. The encoded protein is CASSSLGGEATNEKLFF. The chain couples TRBV12-3 or TRBV12-4 to TRBJ1-4; TRBD1 aligns across 7 bases. V trimming: 4 bases; J trimming: 0 bases; junction bases outside the gene matches: 8. There are 17 residues in the CDR3.

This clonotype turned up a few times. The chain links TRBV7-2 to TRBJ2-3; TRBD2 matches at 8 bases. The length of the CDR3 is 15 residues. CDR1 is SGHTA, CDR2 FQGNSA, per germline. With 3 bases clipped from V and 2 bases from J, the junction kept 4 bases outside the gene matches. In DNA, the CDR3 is TGTGCCAGCAGCTTGCAGCGGGGGCCCACAGATACGCAGTATTTT. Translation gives CASSLQRGPTDTQYF. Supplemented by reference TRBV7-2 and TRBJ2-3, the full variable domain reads GAGVSQSPSNKVTEKGKDVELRCDPISGHTALYWYRQSLGQGLEFLIYFQGNSAPDKSGLPSDRFSAERTGGSVSTLTIQRTQQEDSAVYLCASSLQRGPTDTQYFGPGTRLTVL.

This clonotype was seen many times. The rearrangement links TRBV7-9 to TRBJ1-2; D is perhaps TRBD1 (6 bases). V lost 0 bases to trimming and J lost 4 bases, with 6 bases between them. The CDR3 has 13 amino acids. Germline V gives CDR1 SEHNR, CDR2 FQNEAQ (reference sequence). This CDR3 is CASSLAGGYGYTF. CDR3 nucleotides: TGTGCCAGCAGCTTAGCAGGGGGCTATGGCTACACCTTC.

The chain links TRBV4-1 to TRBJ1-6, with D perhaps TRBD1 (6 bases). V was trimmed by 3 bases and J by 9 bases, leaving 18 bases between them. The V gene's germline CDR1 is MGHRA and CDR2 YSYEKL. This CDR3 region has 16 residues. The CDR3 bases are TGCGCCAGCAGCCACCCGGGACAAGAGGTAGCTTCACCCCTCCACTTT. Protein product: CASSHPGQEVASPLHF.

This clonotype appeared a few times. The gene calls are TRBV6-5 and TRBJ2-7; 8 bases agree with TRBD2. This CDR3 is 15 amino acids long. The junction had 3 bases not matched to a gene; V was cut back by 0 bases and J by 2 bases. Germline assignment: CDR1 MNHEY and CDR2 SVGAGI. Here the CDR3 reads CASSYSGGGTYEQYF. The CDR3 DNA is TGTGCCAGCAGTTACTCGGGCGGGGGGACCTACGAGCAGTACTTC.

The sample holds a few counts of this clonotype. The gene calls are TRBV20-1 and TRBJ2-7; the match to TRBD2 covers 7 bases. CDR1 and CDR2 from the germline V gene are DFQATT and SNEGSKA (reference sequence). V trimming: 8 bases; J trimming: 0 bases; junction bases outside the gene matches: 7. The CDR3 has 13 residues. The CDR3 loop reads CSTEAGSSYEQYF. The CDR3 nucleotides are TGCAGTACCGAAGCGGGGAGCTCCTACGAGCAGTACTTC.

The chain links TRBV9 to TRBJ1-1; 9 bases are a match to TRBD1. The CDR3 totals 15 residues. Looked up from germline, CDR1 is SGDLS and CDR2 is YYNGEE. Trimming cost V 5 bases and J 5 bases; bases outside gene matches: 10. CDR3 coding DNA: TGTGCCAGCAGTGAGAAGGGACAGGGAAATACTGAAGCTTTCTTT. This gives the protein CASSEKGQGNTEAFF.